This TCR beta chain is from a study of chemoradiotherapy in HPV16-positive cancers. The overall study: Two HPV16-positive patients' cells yielded candidate HPV-specific clones and common motifs.

This table comes from immunoSEQ multiplex PCR, and its TCRdb copy is limited to in-frame clones, with some not included. Seen here are about 10,000 clones, more than 70% observed once, and the top ten hold approximately 13%. Study observations and caveats: For HPV16-positive patients, expanding HPV-responsive T cells associated with longer recurrence-free survival. Candidate HPV-specific clones and E7-related TCR motifs grew in tumor during treatment.

Comments on this clone: What it binds is not known.

Trimming stripped 5 bases from V and 5 bases from J, with 18 bases between. In germline, CDR1 is SEHNR, CDR2 FQNEAQ (reference sequence). This CDR3 contains 15 residues. This TCR derives from a human donor with HPV-associated anogenital cancer. The chain combines TRBV7-9 with TRBJ1-1; the D gene is possibly TRBD1 (6 bases). Sequencing used tumor tissue, obtained from a patient who underwent chemoradiotherapy. The CDR3 nucleotides are TGTGCCAGCAGCGCCTCGATGGGAGGGGGGACTGAAGCTTTCTTT. This translates into CASSASMGGGTEAFF.